The source of this T cell receptor (beta chain) is a study of cytomegalovirus exposure and HLA in healthy donors. Points from the study as a whole: In vitro data verified three CMV-associated chains as specific for CMV antigens. Most TCR sequences were rare, but some public TCRs occurred in many donors. According to the study, around 180 TCR beta chains were cytomegalovirus-associated.

The donors were part of the validation cohort, which consisted of under 150 subjects and was separate from the first cohort of roughly 620 subjects. V lost 1 base and J lost 3, with 13 bases in between. The CDR3 sequence is 16 residues long. Looked up from germline, CDR1 is SGHKS and CDR2 is YYEKEE (reference sequence). A note on this clone: What it recognizes is unknown.

Data came from immunoSEQ multiplex PCR; TCRdb stores just in-frame clones and leaves some out. The table lists over 150,000 clones, 70% to 90% of them singletons. The specimen was PBMCs. The rearrangement joins TRBV5-5 to TRBJ1-4; no reliable D call. The receptor was isolated from a human donor in good health. The CDR3 is CASSLPGIGANEKLFF. CDR3 coding DNA: TGTGCCAGCAGCTTGCCGGGAATAGGCGCTAATGAAAAACTGTTTTTT.